One sample yielded the 18 T cell receptor beta chains listed below, sequenced in a study of glioma-infiltrating T cells after dendritic cell vaccination. Generated by immunoSEQ multiplex PCR, the TCRdb table keeps only in-frame clones and is missing some. The sample shows 55,000 to 70,000 clones, approximately 78% of them seen only once. This sample comprised blood, obtained before dendritic cell vaccination. All receptors derive from a human donor with glioblastoma.

The rearrangement links TRBV30 to TRBJ1-1, with D uncertain. CDR1 is GTSNPN and CDR2 is SVGIG in the germline V gene (reference sequence). CDR3 length: 13 residues. V was pared by 1 base and J by 1 base, with 7 bases between. CDR3 sequence reads: CAWSEHQNTEAFF. The CDR3 nucleotides read TGTGCCTGGAGTGAACACCAGAACACTGAAGCTTTCTTT. The variable domain in full, with the rest retrieved from reference TRBV30 and TRBJ1-1, is SQTIHQWPATLVQPVGSPLSLECTVEGTSNPNLYWYRQAAGRGLQLLFYSVGIGQISSEVPQNLSASRPQDRQFILSSKKLLLSDSGFYLCAWSEHQNTEAFFGQGTRLTVV.

The V call is TRBV5-1, the J call TRBJ1-2, with D tentatively TRBD1 (6 bases). The CDR3 is 12 residues long. In germline, CDR1 is SGHRS, CDR2 YFSETQ. The V gene lost 3 bases and the J gene lost 6 bases, with 9 bases spanning the gap. CDR3 coding DNA: TGCGCCAGCAGCTCTTCAGGGGATGGCTACACCTTC. This gives the protein CASSSSGDGYTF.

The chain joins TRBV11-2 to TRBJ1-1; TRBD1 matches at 7 bases. The germline CDR1 and CDR2 sequences are SGHAT and FQNNGV. The CDR3 is 16 residues long. V dropped 5 bases and J dropped 0; count of bases not matched to a gene: 9. The CDR3 reads CASSTHRGPMNTEAFF. The CDR3 coding sequence is TGTGCCAGCAGCACTCACAGGGGACCTATGAACACTGAAGCTTTCTTT.

This clone was picked up one time. The chain links TRBV27 to TRBJ2-1; no firm D call. Per the germline V gene, CDR1 is MNHEY and CDR2 is SMNVEV (reference sequence). Trimming took 8 bases from V and 0 from J, leaving 14 bases between them. The CDR3 length is 15 residues. The CDR3 coding sequence is TGTGCCAGCGCCCCCTTACCCAGCTCCTACAATGAGCAGTTCTTC. Its translation is CASAPLPSSYNEQFF.

The chain carries TRBV6-1 and TRBJ1-5; D gene ambiguous. Germline V CDR1 and CDR2: MNHNS, SASEGT. Trimming left V 5 bases short and J 4 bases short, with 6 bases between. The CDR3 is made up of 12 amino acids. The CDR3 loop is CASSTGNQPQHF. The CDR3 bases are TGTGCCAGCAGTACCGGGAATCAGCCCCAGCATTTT.

The rearrangement joins TRBV6-5 to TRBJ1-1; D is perhaps TRBD1 (5 bases). V was clipped by 6 bases and J by 3 bases, with 17 bases between them. The CDR3 consists of 15 residues. Germline V CDR1 and CDR2: MNHEY, SVGAGI. The CDR3 DNA follows: TGTGCCAGCAGAAATAACAGGCAGACTTACACTGAAGCTTTCTTT. Translating gives CASRNNRQTYTEAFF.

The chain employs TRBV20-1 and TRBJ1-2, with TRBD1 matching 9 bases. CDR1 and CDR2 from the germline V gene are DFQATT and SNEGSKA (reference sequence). CDR3 length: 11 amino acids. V shed 6 bases and J 10 bases; nucleotides not matched to a gene: 6. The CDR3 is CSAKDRGDYTF. For the CDR3, the DNA is TGCAGTGCGAAGGACAGGGGCGACTACACCTTC.

The chain links TRBV27 to TRBJ1-6; D is uncertain. Germline CDR1 is MNHEY and CDR2 is SMNVEV (reference sequence). The CDR3 runs to 14 residues. V was trimmed by 7 bases and J by 0 bases, leaving 7 bases between them. CDR3 region: CASTSSSYNSPLHF. The CDR3, as DNA: TGTGCCAGCACCTCCAGCTCCTATAATTCACCCCTCCACTTT.

The CDR3 coding sequence is TGTGCCAGCAGCCTGTACTCCTACGAGCAGTACTTC. Its protein product is CASSLYSYEQYF. V gene TRBV5-6 combines with J gene TRBJ2-7; no firm D call. The V gene's germline CDR1 is SGHDT and CDR2 YYEEEE. V shed 4 bases and J shed 0 bases, with 5 bases lying between them. The CDR3 contains 12 residues.

The chain carries TRBV5-5 and TRBJ2-1, with 7 positions matching TRBD1. Trimming at V came to 4 bases and at J to 6 bases, leaving 4 bases not matched to a gene. CDR3 length: 13 amino acids. In germline, CDR1 is SGHKS, CDR2 YYEKEE (reference sequence). The CDR3 region has the DNA TGTGCCAGCAGCCAAACAGGGGTCAATGAGCAGTTCTTC. Its protein product is CASSQTGVNEQFF.

CDR3: CASSLVAEGTEAFF. DNA of the CDR3: TGCGCCAGCAGCTTGGTGGCGGAGGGGACTGAAGCTTTCTTT. The chain links TRBV5-1 to TRBJ1-1, with D perhaps matching TRBD1 (5 bases). V dropped 0 bases and J dropped 5 bases, with 11 bases sitting between them. This CDR3 comprises 14 residues. CDR1 SGHRS and CDR2 YFSETQ come from the germline V gene. The whole variable domain, remainder taken from reference TRBV5-1 and TRBJ1-1, is KAGVTQTPRYLIKTRGQQVTLSCSPISGHRSVSWYQQTPGQGLQFLFEYFSETQRNKGNFPGRFSGRQFSNSRSEMNVSTLELGDSALYLCASSLVAEGTEAFFGQGTRLTVV.

This clone showed up just a few times. The chain is built from TRBV5-1 and TRBJ2-6, with TRBD1 as a possible D gene (6 bases). Germline-derived CDR1 and CDR2 are SGHRS and YFSETQ. Trimming shortened V by 4 bases and J by 3 bases, and 11 bases separated the two germline ends. This CDR3 spans 15 amino acids. The CDR3 is CASSRGQLGANVLTF. The CDR3 nucleotides read TGCGCCAGCAGCCGAGGACAGCTTGGGGCCAACGTCCTGACTTTC.

This clone was counted a single time. This chain connects TRBV29-1 to TRBJ1-4, with 12 positions matching TRBD1. V was clipped by 7 bases and J by 3 bases; unmatched bases: 6. Germline V gives CDR1 SQVTM, CDR2 ANQGSEA. The CDR3 has 15 residues. CDR3 region: CSAKGQGAPNEKLFF. For the CDR3, the DNA is TGCAGCGCGAAGGGACAGGGGGCACCTAATGAAAAACTGTTTTTT.

The chain uses TRBV11-2 and TRBJ1-1; TRBD1 matches 8 bases. CDR3 size: 17 residues. Germline CDR1 and CDR2: SGHAT and FQNNGV. V dropped 5 bases and J dropped 0; count of bases not matched to a gene: 11. The CDR3 spells CASSQGQGSGMNTEAFF. Written as DNA, the CDR3 is TGTGCCAGCAGCCAAGGACAGGGATCAGGCATGAACACTGAAGCTTTCTTT.

This clone was seen a handful of times. This chain links TRBV27 with TRBJ2-7, with a weak D call TRBD1 (6 bases). V was clipped by 4 bases and J by 2 bases, with 24 bases between them. Per germline, CDR1 MNHEY and CDR2 SMNVEV (reference sequence). The CDR3 covers 18 residues. The chain's CDR3 is CASSSSFLDRQYAYEQYF. CDR3 sequence (DNA): TGTGCCAGCAGTTCCTCCTTCTTAGACAGGCAATATGCCTACGAGCAGTACTTC.

This chain joins TRBV4-2 and TRBJ2-7; 12 nucleotides agree with TRBD2. V dropped 0 bases and J dropped 0; count of bases not matched to a gene: 9. Germline V gene sequence: CDR1 LGHNA, CDR2 YNFKEQ. The CDR3 consists of 19 residues. In DNA form, the CDR3 reads TGTGCCAGCAGCCAAGATTGGTCTAGCGGGGGGGATTTCTCCTACGAGCAGTACTTC. Residues: CASSQDWSSGGDFSYEQYF.

The V and J genes are TRBV2 and TRBJ2-1; 7 bases match TRBD2. Germline lookup yields CDR1 SNHLY and CDR2 FYNNEI. This CDR3 is 15 amino acids long. The V segment lost 5 bases and the J segment 1 base; nucleotides outside the gene matches: 5. The DNA of the CDR3 is TGTGCCAGCAGTTATGGACTAGTGTCCTACAATGAGCAGTTCTTC. Its protein product is CASSYGLVSYNEQFF.

The rearrangement links TRBV7-9 to TRBJ1-4; D might be TRBD1 (5 bases). The CDR3 runs to 16 residues. Trimming took off 7 bases at V and 6 bases at J, with 21 bases between the two ends. Germline V CDR1 and CDR2: SEHNR, FQNEAQ (reference sequence). CDR3 DNA sequence: TGTGCCAGCACCCGCCGGAGGATGGGGGGGGATGAAAAACTGTTTTTT. Translated, it gives CASTRRRMGGDEKLFF.